This TCR beta chain stems from a study of shared T cell receptors in the human thymus. Some clones are missing from TCRdb's copy, which holds only in-frame ones; the method was immunoSEQ multiplex PCR. In the table there are some 640,000 clones, around 87% of which are singletons. In germline, CDR1 is SEHNR, CDR2 FQNEAQ (reference sequence). Trimming at V came to 1 base and at J to 0 bases, leaving 6 bases not matched to a gene. The CDR3 sequence is 17 residues long. These data were also reused for a study on human thymus T cells.

This receptor was taken from a boy younger than two with a congenital heart defect. This sequence joins TRBV7-9 and TRBJ2-3, with TRBD2 identical over 8 bases. The specimen was thymocytes. In DNA, the CDR3 is TGTGCCAGCAGCTTAGACCCGGTAGCGGGGAGCACAGATACGCAGTATTTT. Translation: CASSLDPVAGSTDTQYF.